This is a list of T cell receptor beta chains from one sample in a study of blood T cell repertoires in COVID-19. The data were produced by immunoSEQ multiplex PCR, yet TCRdb's version contains in-frame clones alone and is incomplete. Among about 140,000 clones listed, 65% to 90% were seen once. Sequenced: peripheral blood. The source is a man over 45 with acute or convalescent COVID-19. CDR3s include the opening cysteine and the closing phenylalanine or tryptophan. The D gene is left open where the match is weak. Clone size is stated in some rows and not others, as once, few, many or a class when expanded.

J: TRBJ1-1; V: TRBV5-1; D: .; size: .; DNA: TGCGCCAGCAGCTTCTCAACAGGTCTACTGAACACTGAAGCTTTCTTT; CDR3: CASSFSTGLLNTEAFF
J: TRBJ1-4; V: TRBV2; D: .; size: .; DNA: TGTGCCAGCAGAAAGGACATGAGTTTTGAAAAACTGTTTTTT; CDR3: CASRKDMSFEKLFF
J: TRBJ1-1; V: TRBV29-1; D: .; size: .; DNA: TGCAGCGTTTATGGTAACATGAACACTGAAGCTTTCTTT; CDR3: CSVYGNMNTEAFF
J: TRBJ1-3; V: TRBV3-1/TRBV3-2; D: .; size: .; DNA: TGTGCCAGCAGACGGAGCTCTGGAAACACCATATATTTT; CDR3: CASRRSSGNTIYF
J: TRBJ2-3; V: TRBV3-1/TRBV3-2; D: .; size: .; DNA: TGTGCCAGCAGCCAAGGTGGTTTGAGCGGCGGGAGCACAGATACGCAGTATTTT; CDR3: CASSQGGLSGGSTDTQYF
J: TRBJ1-5; V: TRBV7-8; D: .; size: .; DNA: TGTGCCAGCAGCTTATGGGGCCTCAATCAGCCCCAGCATTTT; CDR3: CASSLWGLNQPQHF
J: TRBJ1-5; V: TRBV5-1; D: .; size: .; DNA: TGCGCCAGCAGCTTGGTTGGGGCCCTCAATCAGCCCCAGCATTTT; CDR3: CASSLVGALNQPQHF
J: TRBJ2-7; V: TRBV6-5; D: TRBD2; size: .; DNA: TGTGCCAGCAGTCCCGGGACTAGCGTCTACGAGCAGTACTTC; CDR3: CASSPGTSVYEQYF
J: TRBJ1-5; V: TRBV7-6; D: .; size: .; DNA: TGTGCCAGCCCCGTCGGGTTGGAGCAGCCCCAGCATTTT; CDR3: CASPVGLEQPQHF
J: TRBJ2-7; V: TRBV7-3; D: TRBD2; size: few; DNA: TGTGCCAGCAGCTTACGGGCTAGCGGAACCTACGAGCAGTACTTC; CDR3: CASSLRASGTYEQYF
J: TRBJ1-2; V: TRBV5-1; D: .; size: .; DNA: TGCGCCAGCAGCCCTCGAGGCGGGGGCTCGGACTATGGCTACACCTTC; CDR3: CASSPRGGGSDYGYTF
J: TRBJ1-4; V: TRBV30; D: .; size: .; DNA: TGTGCCTGGAGTCTTCGAGGAACTAATGAAAAACTGTTTTTT; CDR3: CAWSLRGTNEKLFF
J: TRBJ1-6; V: TRBV6-1; D: .; size: .; DNA: TGTGCCAGCAGTGATTTCGGGCAGGGTGTCTCACCCCTCCACTTT; CDR3: CASSDFGQGVSPLHF
J: TRBJ2-7; V: TRBV3-1/TRBV3-2; D: TRBD1; size: few; DNA: TGTGCCAGCAGCCAAGTTATGGGACAGAATCCCTACGAGCAGTACTTC; CDR3: CASSQVMGQNPYEQYF
J: TRBJ1-5; V: TRBV6-5; D: TRBD1; size: few; DNA: TGTGCCAGCAGACCACAGGGGTTCGGTCAGCCCCAGCATTTT; CDR3: CASRPQGFGQPQHF
J: TRBJ1-4; V: TRBV5-1; D: .; size: .; DNA: TGCGCCAGCAGCCCTAGTCCGGGAGGGGAAAAACTGTTTTTT; CDR3: CASSPSPGGEKLFF
J: TRBJ2-1; V: TRBV5-3; D: TRBD2; size: .; DNA: TGTGCCAGAAGCTTCTCCTTGGAGCGGGGGGGCTCCTACAATGAGCAGTTCTTC; CDR3: CARSFSLERGGSYNEQFF
J: TRBJ2-1; V: TRBV30; D: TRBD1; size: .; DNA: TGTGCCTGGAGTCAGGGACAGTATACAAATGAGCAGTTCTTC; CDR3: CAWSQGQYTNEQFF
J: TRBJ2-7; V: TRBV11-1; D: .; size: .; DNA: TGTGCCAGCAGCTCGCGCCACTACGAGCAGTACTTC; CDR3: CASSSRHYEQYF
J: TRBJ2-7; V: TRBV7-6; D: .; size: .; DNA: TGTGCCAGCAGCCTCGGGAGCTACGAGCAGTACTTC; CDR3: CASSLGSYEQYF
J: TRBJ2-7; V: TRBV29-1; D: .; size: .; DNA: TGCAGCGTTTTTTTGGTAGAATCCTACGAGCAGTACTTC; CDR3: CSVFLVESYEQYF
J: TRBJ1-6; V: TRBV7-9; D: .; size: .; DNA: TGTGCCAGCAGCACCGCGGGGGGTGGTAATTCACCCCTCCACTTT; CDR3: CASSTAGGGNSPLHF
J: TRBJ1-5; V: TRBV9; D: .; size: once; DNA: TGTGCCAGCAGCGTAGCGGGTGGACAGCCCCAGCATTTT; CDR3: CASSVAGGQPQHF
J: TRBJ1-3; V: TRBV28; D: .; size: .; DNA: TGTGCCAGCAGATGGACAGCTGGAAACACCATATATTTT; CDR3: CASRWTAGNTIYF
J: TRBJ1-5; V: TRBV7-9; D: .; size: .; DNA: TGTGCCAGCAGCTTAGCGCAGGGACAGCCCCAGCATTTT; CDR3: CASSLAQGQPQHF
J: TRBJ2-2; V: TRBV11-2; D: .; size: once; DNA: TGTGCCAGCAGCTTAGTCTATGGGGCGCAGAACACCGGGGAGCTGTTTTTT; CDR3: CASSLVYGAQNTGELFF
J: TRBJ1-2; V: TRBV19; D: TRBD1; size: .; DNA: TGTGCCAGTAGTCCGCAGGGGGATGGCTACACCTTC; CDR3: CASSPQGDGYTF
J: TRBJ2-5; V: TRBV19; D: .; size: .; DNA: TGTGCCAGTAGTATAGGTGGCGGTGGAGGAGAGACCCAGTACTTC; CDR3: CASSIGGGGGETQYF
J: TRBJ2-1; V: TRBV27; D: TRBD2; size: .; DNA: TGTGCCAGCAGTAGGACTAGGTACAATGAGCAGTTCTTC; CDR3: CASSRTRYNEQFF
J: TRBJ2-7; V: TRBV3-1/TRBV3-2; D: .; size: .; DNA: TGTGCCAGCAGCCAAGTGCAGGGGGGATCCGAGCAGTACTTC; CDR3: CASSQVQGGSEQYF
J: TRBJ2-3; V: TRBV28; D: TRBD2; size: .; DNA: TGTGCCAGCAGTACCCCGACTAGCGGGTACACAGATACGCAGTATTTT; CDR3: CASSTPTSGYTDTQYF
J: TRBJ2-1; V: TRBV6-4; D: TRBD2; size: .; DNA: TGTGCCAGCAGTGACTCGATACTAGCGGGGGGCCGGGGGACCTACAATGAGCAGTTCTTC; CDR3: CASSDSILAGGRGTYNEQFF
J: TRBJ2-3; V: TRBV7-6; D: TRBD2; size: .; DNA: TGTGCCAGCAGCTTCATTACCTTAGCGGGCGTCACAGATACGCAGTATTTT; CDR3: CASSFITLAGVTDTQYF
J: TRBJ2-1; V: TRBV10-3; D: TRBD2; size: .; DNA: TGTGCCATCAGTGAGAGCGGGACGGGATGGGTACCCGATGAGCAGTTCTTC; CDR3: CAISESGTGWVPDEQFF
J: TRBJ1-1; V: TRBV7-9; D: .; size: .; DNA: TGTGCCAGCAGCTTAACAACAGGGTCGGGCACTGAAGCTTTCTTT; CDR3: CASSLTTGSGTEAFF
J: TRBJ2-7; V: TRBV5-1; D: TRBD2; size: .; DNA: TGCGCCAGCAGCTCAGGGCGGGGGGAATTAGACGAGCAGTACTTC; CDR3: CASSSGRGELDEQYF
J: TRBJ1-1; V: TRBV11-2; D: .; size: .; DNA: TGTGCCAGCAAAAGCGGACTTTCGAACACTGAAGCTTTCTTT; CDR3: CASKSGLSNTEAFF
J: TRBJ2-7; V: TRBV5-6; D: TRBD2; size: .; DNA: TGTGCCAGCAGCCCCCCTAGCGGGGATACCTACGAGCAGTACTTC; CDR3: CASSPPSGDTYEQYF
J: TRBJ2-7; V: TRBV7-9; D: TRBD2; size: .; DNA: TGTGCCAGCAGCTTATCGAGTGCTAGCGGGAGGTACGAGCAGTACTTC; CDR3: CASSLSSASGRYEQYF
J: TRBJ2-1; V: TRBV7-3; D: TRBD2; size: .; DNA: TGTGCCAGCAGCCCGGGCGGGGGGGCGATGAATGAGCAGTTCTTC; CDR3: CASSPGGGAMNEQFF
J: TRBJ2-1; V: TRBV28; D: TRBD2; size: once; DNA: TGTGCCAGCAGTTTTATACTAGCGGGAGGGTCCAACAATGAGCAGTTCTTC; CDR3: CASSFILAGGSNNEQFF
J: TRBJ1-2; V: TRBV7-2; D: .; size: .; DNA: TGTGCCAGCAGCTTAGGAGCGGACCTCTATGGCTACACCTTC; CDR3: CASSLGADLYGYTF